The rows below give T cell receptor beta chains drawn from one sample of a study of cytomegalovirus exposure and HLA in healthy donors. Method: immunoSEQ multiplex PCR; TCRdb's copy keeps in-frame clones and lacks some. The sample carries 150,000 to 200,000 clones, around 80% recorded once. Material for sequencing was PBMCs. These receptors were obtained from a man between 40 and 49 years old in good health and CMV-seronegative. CDR3s include the opening cysteine and the closing phenylalanine or tryptophan. A D gene is named only where the DNA matches it firmly. The listing skips clone size in some rows; elsewhere it reads once, few, many or a size class.

d_call clone_size j_call v_call cdr3_nt cdr3_aa
. . TRBJ2-7 TRBV11-1 TGTGCCAGCAGCCTCTCCCCCTCCAGGGGCGGCGAGCAGTACTTC CASSLSPSRGGEQYF
TRBD2 . TRBJ2-1 TRBV30 TGTGCCTGGAGTAATCGGGAGGGCCCGTTCTTC CAWSNREGPFF
. . TRBJ1-1 TRBV5-1 TGCGCCAGCAGCTCGACCGTTAATAGCATGAACACTGAAGCTTTCTTT CASSSTVNSMNTEAFF
. . TRBJ1-1 TRBV11-2 TGTGCCAGCAGTCGAGACGGGATTTCACGAGCTTTCTTT CASSRDGISRAFF
. . TRBJ2-1 TRBV27 TGTGCCAGCAGTTTACTACTAACCAATGAGCAGTTCTTC CASSLLLTNEQFF
. few TRBJ1-3 TRBV7-6 TGTGCCAGCAGTTCTTCAGCGGGCACTGGAAACACCATATATTTT CASSSSAGTGNTIYF
TRBD1 . TRBJ1-2 TRBV7-8 TGTGCCAGCAGCCCGGGGGACAGGGCCTATGGCTACACCTTC CASSPGDRAYGYTF
. . TRBJ1-2 TRBV14 TGTGCCAGCAGCCAACAGGATGGCAGGCTCCTCTATGGCTACACCTTC CASSQQDGRLLYGYTF
. . TRBJ2-1 TRBV7-2 TGTGCCAGCAGCTTATCGCCGGGGGACTACAATGAGCAGTTCTTC CASSLSPGDYNEQFF
TRBD1 . TRBJ2-5 TRBV7-2 TGTGCCAGCAGCCTGGGACAGGGGGCAGGAGAGACCCAGTACTTC CASSLGQGAGETQYF
. . TRBJ2-5 TRBV7-7 TGTGCCAGCAGCTCCACCCAGGAGACCCAGTACTTC CASSSTQETQYF
TRBD2 once TRBJ2-3 TRBV11-3 TGTGCCAGCAGCCCCGGACTAGGCGGCACAGATACGCAGTATTTT CASSPGLGGTDTQYF
TRBD1 . TRBJ2-2 TRBV5-4 TGTGCCAGCAGCTTGTTGCAGGGGGCGTACCGTCGGGAGCTGTTTTTT CASSLLQGAYRRELFF
. . TRBJ2-7 TRBV2 TGTGCCAGCAGTGACTACTACGAGCAGTACTTC CASSDYYEQYF
. . TRBJ1-3 TRBV5-1 TGCGCCAGCAGCTTGGAGGCGGGAATAAGAAACACCATATATTTT CASSLEAGIRNTIYF
TRBD1 . TRBJ1-1 TRBV7-8 TGTGCCAGCAGCTTACTCCCAGGGGGGACTGAAGCTTTCTTT CASSLLPGGTEAFF
. . TRBJ1-2 TRBV5-6 TGTGCCAGCAGCTTGTTAGGGGCAGGGGTCTATGGCTACACCTTC CASSLLGAGVYGYTF
TRBD2 . TRBJ2-1 TRBV7-2 TGTGCCAGCAGCTTCCTCCCGGGACTAGGGGGTAATGAGCAGTTCTTC CASSFLPGLGGNEQFF
TRBD2 once TRBJ2-5 TRBV5-1 TGCGCCAGCAGCCGGACTAGCGGGACCCAAGAGACCCAGTACTTC CASSRTSGTQETQYF
TRBD1 . TRBJ1-1 TRBV5-4 TGTGCCAGCAGCTTGGACAGGGGTTGGGGCACTGAAGCTTTCTTT CASSLDRGWGTEAFF
TRBD2 . TRBJ2-7 TRBV7-2 TGTGCCAGCAGCTTATTAGCGGGAGCCGTCTACGAGCAGTACTTC CASSLLAGAVYEQYF
TRBD1 . TRBJ2-6 TRBV7-9 TGTGCCAGCAGCCAGAGGGGGCCTGGGGCCAACGTCCTGACTTTC CASSQRGPGANVLTF
TRBD2 once TRBJ2-7 TRBV11-3 TGTGCCAGCAGCCCTCTCTTGGCGGGAGCGAAGTACTTC CASSPLLAGAKYF
TRBD1 . TRBJ2-7 TRBV6-6 TGTGCCAGCAGGCGCGGGGGACAGGGCTTCCCCTACGAGCAGTACTTC CASRRGGQGFPYEQYF
. . TRBJ2-2 TRBV5-4 TGTGCCAGCAGCGCACGAGGGGGGGCCAACACCGGGGAGCTGTTTTTT CASSARGGANTGELFF
. few TRBJ2-5 TRBV7-9 TGTGCCAGCAGGGACTCTAAAACGGAGACCCAGTACTTC CASRDSKTETQYF
. . TRBJ1-5 TRBV10-3 TGTGCCATCAGTGAGTCGACAGGAAATCAGCCCCAGCATTTT CAISESTGNQPQHF
TRBD1 once TRBJ1-2 TRBV5-1 TGCGCCAGCAGCTTGGCCGGGACAGGGGGCTATGGCTACACCTTC CASSLAGTGGYGYTF
TRBD2 few TRBJ2-3 TRBV30 TGTGCCTGGAGTGTGGGTAGCGGGTCCTCCCGACTTGATACGCAGTATTTT CAWSVGSGSSRLDTQYF
TRBD2 . TRBJ2-1 TRBV7-9 TGTGCCAGCAGCCCGAGGACTAGCGGGGGGGGGTGGGACAATGAGCAGTTCTTC CASSPRTSGGGWDNEQFF
. . TRBJ1-2 TRBV27 TGTGCCAGCAGTTTATCATTCGGGTTAGGAGGCTACACCTTC CASSLSFGLGGYTF
. . TRBJ2-3 TRBV10-3 TGTGCCATCATGGATAGCGGCACAGATACGCAGTATTTT CAIMDSGTDTQYF
TRBD1 once TRBJ2-7 TRBV5-6 TGTGCCAGCAGCTTGGAGGTGGGGACAGTATCCTCCTACGAGCAGTACTTC CASSLEVGTVSSYEQYF
TRBD2 . TRBJ2-1 TRBV9 TGTGCCAGCAGCGTTAGACTAGCGGGAGCGTACAATGAGCAGTTCTTC CASSVRLAGAYNEQFF
TRBD1 . TRBJ2-7 TRBV4-3 TGCGCCAGCAGCGAACAGGGGGCCGGTTCCTACGAGCAGTACTTC CASSEQGAGSYEQYF
. . TRBJ1-5 TRBV6-5 TGTGCCAGCAGGCGGGCCGAAAATCAGCCCCAGCATTTT CASRRAENQPQHF
TRBD1 few TRBJ2-1 TRBV4-1 TGCGCCAGCAGCCTAGACAGGGGGTCGTTTAATGAGCAGTTCTTC CASSLDRGSFNEQFF
. . TRBJ2-1 TRBV9 TGTGCCAGCAGCTCCCGGGACTGGTACTCCTACAATGAGCAGTTCTTC CASSSRDWYSYNEQFF
. . TRBJ2-5 TRBV11-3 TGTGCCAGCAGCTTAGATAGGGGCTCCGAGACCCAGTACTTC CASSLDRGSETQYF
TRBD1 . TRBJ2-3 TRBV27 TGTGCCAGCAGGATACAGGGGGCGAATACGCAGTATTTT CASRIQGANTQYF
TRBD2 . TRBJ2-5 TRBV5-6 TGTGCCAGCAGTTCTCCCCTAGCGGGAGTACGGGAGACCCAGTACTTC CASSSPLAGVRETQYF
. . TRBJ2-7 TRBV25-1 TGTGCCAGCAGTGATCCTACAGCATATCCCTACGAGCAGTACTTC CASSDPTAYPYEQYF
TRBD1 . TRBJ2-7 TRBV25-1 TGTGCCAGCAGTTCCCGACAGGGGGCCCCCTACGAGCAGTACTTC CASSSRQGAPYEQYF
TRBD1 few TRBJ1-2 TRBV30 TGTGCCTGGAGCCACGGGACAGCCTATGGCTACACCTTC CAWSHGTAYGYTF
. . TRBJ2-5 TRBV15 TGTGCCACCAGCAGAGTGGGGCCTAAGGAGACCCAGTACTTC CATSRVGPKETQYF
TRBD1 few TRBJ1-2 TRBV6-4 TGTGCCAGCAGTGACGGACAGGGTGGCAACTATGGCTACACCTTC CASSDGQGGNYGYTF
TRBD1 . TRBJ2-7 TRBV2 TGTGCCAGCAGGCTCGAACAGGGGGCCCACGAGCAGTACTTC CASRLEQGAHEQYF
TRBD2 . TRBJ2-1 TRBV7-8 TGTGCCAGCAGCCCCACGACTAGCGGGAGGGACAATGAGCAGTTCTTC CASSPTTSGRDNEQFF
TRBD2 once TRBJ2-7 TRBV2 TGTGCCAGCAGTCCCCCGTATGCGGGAGAGAACGAGCAGTACTTC CASSPPYAGENEQYF
TRBD1 . TRBJ2-7 TRBV7-2 TGTGCCAGCAGCCTAGGGGGCGCTGGGGAGCAGTACTTC CASSLGGAGEQYF
. . TRBJ2-7 TRBV5-1 TGCGCCAGCAGCTTTAGTGGGGGGGCAATCGAGCAGTACTTC CASSFSGGAIEQYF
. . TRBJ2-2 TRBV27 TGTGCCAGCAGTTTAGAGTGGAGAGGAACCGGGGAGCTGTTTTTT CASSLEWRGTGELFF
TRBD2 once TRBJ2-6 TRBV5-6 TGTGCCAGCAGCTCCACGACTAGCGGGGGCTCTGGGGCCAACGTCCTGACTTTC CASSSTTSGGSGANVLTF
TRBD1 . TRBJ2-1 TRBV15 TGTGCCACCAGCAGGGGGACAGGGGATAATGAGCAGTTCTTC CATSRGTGDNEQFF
. . TRBJ2-4 TRBV5-1 TGCGCCAGCAGCTTGGCGACTACCTCACTAGCCAAAAACATTCAGTACTTC CASSLATTSLAKNIQYF
. few TRBJ2-7 TRBV20-1 TGCAGTGCTAGCCCAGGGGTCGAGCAGTACTTC CSASPGVEQYF
. . TRBJ1-5 TRBV6-1 TGTGCCAGCAGTGTCGCATCGGAGAGAGGCGGTCAGCCCCAGCATTTT CASSVASERGGQPQHF
. . TRBJ1-5 TRBV19 TGTGCCAGTAGTGCCGGGGGAGGCAATCAGCCCCAGCATTTT CASSAGGGNQPQHF
TRBD2 . TRBJ2-1 TRBV5-6 TGTGCCAGCAGCTTCGGACTAGCGGGAGGCCATGAGCAGTTCTTC CASSFGLAGGHEQFF
. . TRBJ2-2 TRBV4-3 TGCGCCAGCAGCCAAGATGCGATCCTTTTCACCAACACCGGGGAGCTGTTTTTT CASSQDAILFTNTGELFF